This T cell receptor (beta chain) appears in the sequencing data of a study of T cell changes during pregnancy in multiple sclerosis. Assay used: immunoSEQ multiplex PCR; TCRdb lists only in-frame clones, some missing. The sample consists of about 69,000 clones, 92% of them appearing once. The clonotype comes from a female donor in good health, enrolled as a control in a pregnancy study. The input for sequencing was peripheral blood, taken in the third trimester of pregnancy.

The CDR3 region has the DNA TGTGCCAGTAGTGAGGGAGGGACCCATGAGCAGTTCTTC. Amino acid sequence: CASSEGGTHEQFF. This chain connects TRBV19 to TRBJ2-1; 7 positions agree with TRBD2. The germline V gene encodes CDR1 LNHDA and CDR2 SQIVND (reference sequence). J gave up 8 bases and V 5 bases, and 6 bases lay outside the gene matches. The CDR3 loop spans 13 amino acids.